These 25 T cell receptor beta chains originate from one sample sequenced in a study of tumor and adjacent non-tumor tissue in lung cancer. The template was RNA from unsorted bulk tissue. Three rounds of nested PCR, following a modified ARM-PCR protocol, produced the TCRbeta library. TCRdb re-analysed the multiplex PCR reads in MiXCR, keeping a single row per CDR3 protein. Among 65,000 to 90,000 distinct CDR3 sequences listed, roughly 75% were seen once. Sequencing was done on a sample of lung tumor tissue. These receptor sequences come from a woman aged 65 to 85 with non-small cell lung cancer.

Comments on this clonotype: Its ends do not fully match the called genes, so a read error is possible. The chain is built from TRBV29-1 and TRBJ2-5, with D perhaps assigned TRBD1 or TRBD2 (7 bases each). CDR3 length: 12 residues. CDR1 SQVTM and CDR2 ANQGSEA come from the germline V gene. CDR3 in DNA: TGTAGCGTCCTCAGGGGGGGGAAGACCCAGTACTTC. This sequence encodes CSVLRGGKTQYF.

This sequence joins TRBV5-1 and TRBJ2-7; D gene unclear. The CDR3 length is 15 residues. Germline assignment: CDR1 SGHRS and CDR2 YFSETQ. V dropped 0 bases and J dropped 5 bases, with 15 bases sitting between them. DNA for the CDR3: TGCGCCAGCAGCTTGGGCCAGCAGGAGTTAAACGAGCAGTACTTC. Its protein product is CASSLGQQELNEQYF.

With regard to this clonotype: At one end, the junction sequence differs from germline, possibly due to a read error. The chain recombines TRBV12-3 or TRBV12-4 with TRBJ2-5; the D is unclear. This CDR3 is 13 amino acids long. The CDR3 DNA reads as TGTGCCAGCAGTTCTGTCTCCCAAGAGACCCAATACTTC. Encoded protein: CASSSVSQETQYF.

As DNA, the CDR3 is TGTGCCAGCAACCAAGAAGGCGGGAGGAATAATGAGCAGTTCTTC. As protein: CASNQEGGRNNEQFF. The V and J genes are TRBV11-2 and TRBJ2-1; TRBD2 agrees at 8 bases. This CDR3 comprises 15 residues. After removal of 7 bases from V and 7 bases from J, the junction contained 12 bases not matched to a gene. CDR1 is SGHAT and CDR2 is FQNNGV in the germline V gene.

The sample holds one count of this clonotype. A read error may account for a junction end that differs from germline. This chain uses TRBV6-5 with TRBJ2-3; 8 positions match TRBD2. In germline, CDR1 is MNHEY, CDR2 SVGAGI. CDR3 length: 15 residues. The CDR3 region is CASSETSVGIDTQYF. For the CDR3, the DNA is TGTGCAAGCAGTGAGACTAGCGTAGGTATAGATACGCAGTATTTT.

This clonotype was counted at least ten times. The V call is TRBV9, the J call TRBJ2-7; TRBD1 might be the D (6 bases). CDR1 is SGDLS and CDR2 is YYNGEE in the germline V gene. Trimming stripped 0 bases from V and 6 bases from J, with 7 bases between. The CDR3 extends over 12 amino acids. This CDR3 reads CASSVGGGEQYF. CDR3 DNA: TGTGCCAGCAGCGTAGGAGGGGGCGAGCAGTACTTC.

CDR3 region: CANRPRQGAYEQYF. Here the CDR3 DNA reads TGTGCCAACAGACCTCGACAGGGGGCCTACGAGCAGTACTTC. The V and J genes are TRBV28 and TRBJ2-7; 9 bases agree with TRBD1. In germline, CDR1 is MDHEN, CDR2 SYDVKM. V was pared by 10 bases and J by 2 bases, with 9 bases of the junction left unmatched. This CDR3 has 14 residues.

Comment on this clonotype: Its ends do not fully match the called genes, so a read error is possible. This chain joins TRBV6-5 and TRBJ1-5; 8 bases are shared with TRBD1. This CDR3 is built from 14 residues. The germline V gene has CDR1 MNHEY and CDR2 SVGAGI. CDR3 nucleotide sequence: TGTGGCAGCAAACGGACAGGGCGGGATCAGCCACAGCATTTT. Residues: CGSKRTGRDQPQHF.

The V and J genes are TRBV6-5 and TRBJ2-3; D not certain. Germline V gives CDR1 MNHEY, CDR2 SVGAGI. CDR3 length equals 15 residues. Trimming shortened V by 9 bases and J by 2 bases, and 18 bases separated the two germline ends. The CDR3 protein is CASGYSFTNTDTQYF. CDR3 nucleotide sequence: TGTGCCAGTGGTTACTCGTTTACGAACACAGATACGCAGTATTTT.

This clonotype turned up a few times. This chain uses TRBV6-1 with TRBJ1-1, with D perhaps matching TRBD1 (6 bases). The V gene lost 6 bases and the J gene lost 0 bases, with 23 bases spanning the gap. The CDR3 spans 18 residues. Germline values: CDR1 MNHNS, CDR2 SASEGT. CDR3 amino acids: CASSILRLTGLVNTEAFF. CDR3 in DNA: TGTGCCAGCAGCATCTTAAGACTCACAGGGTTGGTGAACACTGAAGCTTTCTTT.

Note on this clonotype: This CDR3 fails to terminate in the conserved phenylalanine or tryptophan, so it likely reflects a read error. The chain combines TRBV11-2 with TRBJ2-1; D might be TRBD2 (5 bases). Germline V gene data show CDR1 as SGHAT and CDR2 as FQNNGV. The CDR3 totals 15 residues. Written as DNA, the CDR3 is TGTGCCGGCAGCCCCGAAGGCAGGAGGAATAATGAGCAGTTCTTA. Translation gives CAGSPEGRRNNEQFL.

Of note for this clonotype: A junction end diverges from the germline sequence, so it may reflect a read error. The chain has TRBV6-7 and TRBJ2-1, with D unclear. TRBV6-7 is flagged as an ORF with uncertain function. There are 14 residues in the CDR3. The CDR3 sequence: CASSYSRPYNERFF. The CDR3 bases are TGTGCCAGCAGTTACTCTAGGCCTTACAATGAGCGGTTCTTC.

With respect to this clonotype: The CDR3 carries no conserved terminal phenylalanine or tryptophan, so it likely arises from a read error. The CDR3 loop reads CASGVLGERGGQFS. CDR3 in DNA: TGTGCCAGCGGCGTGTTGGGGGAGAGGGGTGGGCAGTTCTCC. This chain connects TRBV6-5 to TRBJ2-1; D may match TRBD1 or TRBD2 (5 bases each). Looked up from germline, CDR1 is MNHEY and CDR2 is SVGAGI. V was clipped by 8 bases and J by 12 bases, with 23 bases between them. The CDR3 spans 14 residues.

Of note for this clonotype: The junction shows a germline mismatch at one end, possibly a read error. The chain links TRBV29-1 to TRBJ2-7; D may be TRBD2 (6 bases). The CDR3 has 13 amino acids. The germline gives CDR1 SQVTM, CDR2 ANQGSEA. The CDR3 loop is CNVRASASYEQHF. The CDR3, as DNA: TGCAACGTTAGGGCTAGCGCCTCCTATGAGCAGCACTTC.

With regard to this clonotype: Because it lacks the conserved phenylalanine or tryptophan at the end, this CDR3 is likely a read error. The chain recombines TRBV6-2 or TRBV6-3 with TRBJ2-1; TRBD2 aligns across 9 bases. CDR1 and CDR2 (germline): MNHEY, SVGEGT. CDR3 length: 16 residues. The V gene end was trimmed by 5 bases and the J gene end by 4 bases; junction bases not matched to a gene: 9. CDR3 loop: CASSNGAGGLYNEQFL. For the CDR3, the DNA is TGTGCCAGCAGTAACGGAGCGGGAGGACTATACAATGAGCAGTTCTTA.

In regard to this clonotype: At one end the junction does not follow the germline gene, possibly because of a read error. The chain has TRBV5-6 and TRBJ2-1; D is ambiguous. This CDR3 has 15 residues. CDR1 and CDR2 from the germline V gene are SGHDT and YYEEEE. CDR3 nucleotide sequence: TGTGTCAGCACCTCAGCTGGAGCTCAATACAATGGGCAGTTCTTC. This translates into CVSTSAGAQYNGQFF.

About this clonotype itself: One base away lies a much larger clone, so this may be a sequencing read error. The chain joins TRBV24-1 to TRBJ2-5; D unclear. Germline-derived CDR1 and CDR2 are KGHDR and SFDVKD. The CDR3 length is 13 residues. The V and J ends lost 4 bases and 0 bases respectively, with 5 bases between them. The CDR3 sequence: CATSDTYQETQYF. Written as DNA, the CDR3 is TGTGCCACCAGTGACACGTACCAAGAGACCCAGTACTTC.

This clonotype was found a few times. V and J are TRBV28 and TRBJ2-3; D tentatively reads TRBD1 or TRBD2 (6 bases each). The CDR3 runs to 17 residues. The V end lost 5 bases, the J end lost 0 bases, and 18 bases lay between the germline ends. The V gene's germline CDR1 is MDHEN and CDR2 SYDVKM. For the CDR3, the DNA is TGTGCCAGCAGTCCTTCTTATACAGGGAGGAGCACAGATACGCAGTATTTT. This encodes CASSPSYTGRSTDTQYF. The entire variable domain, with the rest obtained from reference TRBV28 and TRBJ2-3, is as follows: DVKVTQSSRYLVKRTGEKVFLECVQDMDHENMFWYRQDPGLGLRLIYFSYDVKMKEKGDIPEGYSVSREKKERFSLILESASTNQTSMYLCASSPSYTGRSTDTQYFGPGTRLTVL.

In this sample, this clonotype is medium-sized. The V and J genes are TRBV20-1 and TRBJ2-7; 10 bases line up with TRBD2. V gave up 5 bases and J gave up 4 bases; unmatched junction bases: 11. The V gene's germline CDR1 is DFQATT and CDR2 SNEGSKA (reference sequence). The CDR3 totals 15 residues. CDR3 coding DNA: TGCAGTGCTCCAGCTAGCGGGAGTATAGCGTACGAGCAGTACTTC. Its translation: CSAPASGSIAYEQYF.

On this clonotype itself: One junction end does not reproduce the germline sequence, and a read error may be involved. The chain uses TRBV4-1 and TRBJ2-1, with a possible D match to TRBD2 (6 bases). Germline V lookup: CDR1 MGHRA, CDR2 YSYEKL. The CDR3 runs 15 residues. CDR3 nucleotide sequence: TGCGCCAGCAGCCAAGTCCTAGCGCCTTACAATGAGCAGTTCTTT. Residues: CASSQVLAPYNEQFF.

This chain connects TRBV5-1 to TRBJ2-7; 7 bases map to TRBD1. V was pared by 5 bases and J by 2 bases, with 13 bases of the junction left unmatched. Per germline, CDR1 SGHRS and CDR2 YFSETQ. The CDR3 contains 16 residues. The CDR3 coding sequence is TGCGCCAGCAGGTCTAGTTATGCAGGGGGAACCTACGAGCAGTACTTC. It is translated as CASRSSYAGGTYEQYF.

As for this clonotype: This sequence may be a read error, since a much larger clone differs from it by one base. The chain couples TRBV6-5 to TRBJ1-2; a weak D match, TRBD1 (6 bases). The CDR3 sequence is 15 residues long. Germline CDR1 and CDR2: MNHEY and SVGAGI. Written as DNA, the CDR3 is TGTACCAGCAACCACCGGACAGAAATTAACTATGGCTACACCTTC. Encoded protein: CTSNHRTEINYGYTF.

As to this clonotype: An end of the junction does not agree with germline; a read error may underlie this. The chain has TRBV6-5 and TRBJ1-4, with no clear D. Per germline, CDR1 MNHEY and CDR2 SVGAGI. This CDR3 is built from 14 residues. The DNA for the CDR3 is TGTGTCAGCAGTTACCGGGGTACGGATGAAAAACTGGTTTTT. Its protein product is CVSSYRGTDEKLVF.

About this clonotype: A read error may produce the germline difference seen at one junction end. The CDR3 region has the DNA TGTACCAGCAGCTTGGTCCCGGGGTTAGTCTCCGGTGGGAACTTC. Protein product: CTSSLVPGLVSGGNF. This chain connects TRBV5-5 to TRBJ2-7, with D possibly being TRBD2 (5 bases). Looked up from germline, CDR1 is SGHKS and CDR2 is YYEKEE (reference sequence). The CDR3 totals 15 residues.

This clonotype was seen only once. This could be a read error, since a much larger clone is one nucleotide away. This chain joins TRBV20-1 and TRBJ2-3; D assignment may be TRBD1 or TRBD2 (7 bases each). CDR1 and CDR2 (germline): DFQATT, SNEGSKA (reference sequence). The CDR3 contains 18 residues. CDR3 protein: CSANVVDLLGGGTDRQYF. CDR3 nucleotide sequence: TGCAGTGCCAATGTGGTCGACCTTTTGGGGGGAGGGACAGATAGGCAGTATTTT.